The 26 T cell receptor beta chains reported below all come from one sample, sequenced in a study of monozygotic twins with inflammatory bowel disease. TCRdb re-called the 5' RACE reads; one entry per CDR3 protein, DNA not given. The sample includes a few hundred thousand distinct CDR3 sequences. Material: blood. The source of these receptors is a human donor with ulcerative colitis or Crohn's disease, or a healthy co-twin of an affected twin (not recorded which).

This rearrangement joins TRBV19 to TRBJ1-1. Germline CDR1 is LNHDA and CDR2 is SQIVND (reference sequence). This CDR3 region has 14 residues. CDR3 protein: CASSIDTQRAEAFF.

The V gene is TRBV6-5, the J gene TRBJ1-3. The CDR3 has 16 amino acids. Per the germline V gene, CDR1 is MNHEY and CDR2 is SVGAGI. CDR3: CASSYSNMGTGNTIYF.

CDR3 loop: CASNIQLNTGELFF. V is TRBV19 and J is TRBJ2-2. This CDR3 is 14 amino acids long. Germline CDR1 LNHDA, CDR2 SQIVND (reference sequence).

The chain couples TRBV15 to TRBJ2-1; TCRdb names TRBD1, which stays unverified in the absence of DNA. The CDR3 runs 14 residues. Germline values: CDR1 LNHNV, CDR2 YYDKDF (reference sequence). The CDR3: CATRLSRDHNEQFF.

The genes are TRBV2 and TRBJ2-3; lacking DNA, the TRBD2 call made by TCRdb goes unchecked. In germline, CDR1 is SNHLY, CDR2 FYNNEI. The CDR3 sequence is 16 residues long. CDR3: CASSEGRARRTDTQYF.

V usage is TRBV7-2 and J usage is TRBJ2-7; TCRdb calls TRBD1, which cannot be checked without DNA. The V gene's germline CDR1 is SGHTA and CDR2 FQGNSA. The CDR3 totals 16 residues. The CDR3 reads CASRPELTGLSYEQYF. The full variable domain, completed using reference TRBV7-2 and TRBJ2-7, is GAGVSQSPSNKVTEKGKDVELRCDPISGHTALYWYRQSLGQGLEFLIYFQGNSAPDKSGLPSDRFSAERTGGSVSTLTIQRTQQEDSAVYLCASRPELTGLSYEQYFGPGTRLTVT.

The rearrangement links TRBV30 to TRBJ2-3; as DNA is missing, the TRBD2 call by TCRdb cannot be tested. The CDR3 runs to 16 residues. Germline V gene lookup returns CDR1 GTSNPN and CDR2 SVGIG (reference sequence). This CDR3 reads CAWTTSGGPRTDTQYF.

This chain connects TRBV18 to TRBJ2-5; with no DNA, the TCRdb D assignment of TRBD1 cannot be verified. Germline V gene data show CDR1 as KGHSH and CDR2 as LQKENI. This CDR3 has 12 residues. CDR3 sequence: CASSPREETQYF.

This sequence joins TRBV20-1 and TRBJ1-5; lacking DNA, the TRBD1 call made by TCRdb goes unchecked. Germline V CDR1 and CDR2: DFQATT, SNEGSKA (reference sequence). This CDR3 has 13 amino acids. The CDR3 here is CSAGTGGNQPQHF.

The chain combines TRBV7-9 with TRBJ2-5; TCRdb picks TRBD2, but there is no DNA to check that call. CDR3 length: 15 residues. CDR1 SEHNR and CDR2 FQNEAQ come from the germline V gene (reference sequence). CDR3 protein: CASSFQRGGQETQYF.

The chain is built from TRBV7-8 and TRBJ1-5; lacking DNA, the TRBD1 call made by TCRdb goes unchecked. CDR1 and CDR2 (germline): SGHVS, FQNEAQ. This CDR3 has 15 residues. CDR3 in amino acids: CASSRRRHRNQPRHF. Full variable domain (remainder filled in from reference TRBV7-8 and TRBJ1-5): GAGVSQSPRYKVAKRGQDVALRCDPISGHVSLFWYQQALGQGPEFLTYFQNEAQLDKSGLPSDRFFAERPEGSVSTLKIQRTQQEDSAVYLCASSRRRHRNQPRHFGDGTRLSIL.

The gene calls are TRBV2 and TRBJ2-1; TCRdb picks TRBD2, but there is no DNA to check that call. CDR1 is SNHLY and CDR2 is FYNNEI in the germline V gene. This CDR3 has 16 amino acids. CDR3 region: CASRAGLAGGINEQFF.

This chain joins TRBV30 and TRBJ1-4; TCRdb's assignment of TRBD1 cannot be checked, as there is no DNA. Germline CDR1 is GTSNPN and CDR2 is SVGIG (reference sequence). The CDR3 loop spans 13 amino acids. The CDR3 region is CAWTNRDGGKLFF.

This chain connects TRBV29-1 to TRBJ1-2. Germline CDR1 SQVTM, CDR2 ANQGSEA. The CDR3 covers 11 residues. The CDR3: CSVGRADGYTF.

The rearrangement links TRBV4-3 to TRBJ2-1; TCRdb proposes TRBD2, but this gene call is untestable without DNA. The CDR3 is 15 residues long. CDR1 and CDR2 (germline): LGHNA, YSLEER. The chain's CDR3 is CASSQGAGAYNEQFF.

This chain connects TRBV6-1 to TRBJ1-4; the D call of TRBD1 rests on TCRdb alone, since no DNA is present to check it. The CDR3 sequence is 15 residues long. Germline values: CDR1 MNHNS, CDR2 SASEGT. CDR3 region: CASRLTTGLGEKLFF.

J is TRBJ2-3 and V is TRBV2; TCRdb proposes TRBD1, but this gene call is untestable without DNA. Germline lookup yields CDR1 SNHLY and CDR2 FYNNEI. The CDR3 has 13 residues. CDR3: CASSTGPTDTQYF.

The V gene is TRBV29-1, the J gene TRBJ2-3; the TRBD1 assignment by TCRdb is unverifiable without DNA. There are 14 residues in the CDR3. Germline loops: CDR1 SQVTM, CDR2 ANQGSEA. CDR3: CSYRVGGVADTQYF.

The rearrangement joins TRBV5-4 to TRBJ2-7. The germline V gene encodes CDR1 SGHNT and CDR2 YYREEE (reference sequence). The CDR3 totals 15 residues. The CDR3 sequence is CASSQFPVSSYEQYF.

This sequence joins TRBV6-6 and TRBJ1-6; the TRBD1 assignment by TCRdb is unverifiable without DNA. The CDR3 consists of 14 residues. CDR1 and CDR2 (germline): MNHNY, SVGAGI (reference sequence). Here the CDR3 reads CASSYDRGHSPLHF.

The chain has TRBV5-5 and TRBJ1-3; TCRdb indicates TRBD1, and absent DNA this call remains unverified. The CDR3 sequence is 15 residues long. In germline, CDR1 is SGHKS, CDR2 YYEKEE (reference sequence). This CDR3 reads CASSLEFARGNTIYF.

The CDR3 protein is CASLEGAKNIQYF. The rearrangement uses TRBV28 and TRBJ2-4; there is no DNA to check the TCRdb D call of TRBD2. The germline gives CDR1 MDHEN, CDR2 SYDVKM. The CDR3 loop spans 13 amino acids.

The chain carries TRBV3-1 and TRBJ1-6. Looked up from germline, CDR1 is LGHDT and CDR2 is YNNKEL (reference sequence). The CDR3 runs to 15 residues. CDR3 in amino acids: CASSQRAVYNSPLHF.

The rearrangement links TRBV4-1 to TRBJ2-7; TCRdb returns TRBD1, unconfirmable since there is no DNA. CDR3 length: 16 residues. Germline V gene sequence: CDR1 MGHRA, CDR2 YSYEKL. The CDR3 loop is CASSHSTGTGKDEQYF.

The chain joins TRBV3-1 to TRBJ2-1. The CDR3 consists of 16 residues. Per the germline V gene, CDR1 is LGHDT and CDR2 is YNNKEL (reference sequence). CDR3 sequence reads: CASSQDLGLAGREQFF.

This sequence joins TRBV20-1 and TRBJ2-2; TCRdb outputs TRBD2, but without DNA this stays unchecked. This CDR3 comprises 16 residues. Germline V gives CDR1 DFQATT, CDR2 SNEGSKA (reference sequence). The CDR3 sequence: CSARVLAGGNTGELFF.